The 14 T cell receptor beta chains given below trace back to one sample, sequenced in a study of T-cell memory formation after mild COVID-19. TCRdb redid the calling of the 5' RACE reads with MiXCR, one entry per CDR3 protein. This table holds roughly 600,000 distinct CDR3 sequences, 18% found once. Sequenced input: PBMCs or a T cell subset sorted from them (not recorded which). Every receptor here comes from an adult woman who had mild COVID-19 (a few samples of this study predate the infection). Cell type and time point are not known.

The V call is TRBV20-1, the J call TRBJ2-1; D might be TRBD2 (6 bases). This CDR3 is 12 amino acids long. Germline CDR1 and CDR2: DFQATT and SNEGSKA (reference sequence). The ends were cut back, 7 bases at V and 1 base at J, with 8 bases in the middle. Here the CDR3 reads CSGRGSYNEQFF. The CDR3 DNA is TGCAGTGGCCGGGGGTCCTACAATGAGCAGTTCTTC.

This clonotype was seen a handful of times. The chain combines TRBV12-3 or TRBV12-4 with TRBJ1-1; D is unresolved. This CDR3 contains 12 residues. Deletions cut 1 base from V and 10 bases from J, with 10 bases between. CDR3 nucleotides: TGTGCCAGCAGTTTAGGAGGCCAAGGAGCTTTCTTT. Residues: CASSLGGQGAFF.

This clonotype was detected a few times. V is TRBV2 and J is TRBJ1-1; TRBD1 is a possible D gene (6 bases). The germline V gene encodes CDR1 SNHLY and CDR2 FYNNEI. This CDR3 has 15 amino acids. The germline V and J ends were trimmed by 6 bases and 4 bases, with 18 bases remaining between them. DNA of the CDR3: TGTGCCAGCAGCCCGAGCCCGGGGGCAGGCACTGAAGCTTTCTTT. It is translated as CASSPSPGAGTEAFF.

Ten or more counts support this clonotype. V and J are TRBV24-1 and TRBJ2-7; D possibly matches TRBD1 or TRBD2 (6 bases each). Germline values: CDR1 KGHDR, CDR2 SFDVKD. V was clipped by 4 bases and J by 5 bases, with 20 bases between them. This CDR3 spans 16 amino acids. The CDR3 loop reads CATSDRPTTGGHEQYF. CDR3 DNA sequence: TGTGCCACCAGTGACCGTCCGACAACCGGGGGCCACGAGCAGTACTTC.

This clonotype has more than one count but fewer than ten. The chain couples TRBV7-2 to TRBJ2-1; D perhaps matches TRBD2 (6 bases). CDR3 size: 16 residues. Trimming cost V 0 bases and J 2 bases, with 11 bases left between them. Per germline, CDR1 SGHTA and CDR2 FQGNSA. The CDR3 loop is CASSLAGASAYNEQFF. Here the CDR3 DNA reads TGTGCCAGCAGCTTAGCGGGTGCTAGCGCCTACAATGAGCAGTTCTTC.

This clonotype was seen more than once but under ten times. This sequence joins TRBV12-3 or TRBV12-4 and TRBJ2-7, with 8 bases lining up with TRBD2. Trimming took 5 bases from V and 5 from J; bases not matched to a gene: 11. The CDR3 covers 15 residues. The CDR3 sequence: CASSLSGAGADEQYF. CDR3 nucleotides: TGTGCCAGCAGTCTGTCGGGAGCGGGGGCCGACGAGCAGTACTTC.

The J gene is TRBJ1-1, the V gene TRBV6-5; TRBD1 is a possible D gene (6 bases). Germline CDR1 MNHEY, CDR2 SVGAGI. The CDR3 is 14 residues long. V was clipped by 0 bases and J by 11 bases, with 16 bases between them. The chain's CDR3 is CASSYSIEARGAFF. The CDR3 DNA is TGTGCCAGCAGTTACTCGATCGAGGCCAGGGGTGCTTTCTTT.

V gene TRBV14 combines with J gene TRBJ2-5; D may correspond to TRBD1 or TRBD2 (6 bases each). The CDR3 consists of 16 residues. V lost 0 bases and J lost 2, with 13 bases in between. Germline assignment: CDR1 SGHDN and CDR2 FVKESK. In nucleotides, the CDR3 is TGTGCCAGCAGCCAAGATTACCGGGGGCCTCAAGAGACCCAGTACTTC. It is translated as CASSQDYRGPQETQYF.

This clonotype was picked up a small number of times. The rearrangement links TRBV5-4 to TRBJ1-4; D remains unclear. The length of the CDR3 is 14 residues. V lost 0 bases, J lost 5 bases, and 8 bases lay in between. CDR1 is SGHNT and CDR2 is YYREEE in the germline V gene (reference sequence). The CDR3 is CASSLVEENEKLFF. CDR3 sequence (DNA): TGTGCCAGCAGCTTGGTTGAAGAGAATGAAAAACTGTTTTTT.

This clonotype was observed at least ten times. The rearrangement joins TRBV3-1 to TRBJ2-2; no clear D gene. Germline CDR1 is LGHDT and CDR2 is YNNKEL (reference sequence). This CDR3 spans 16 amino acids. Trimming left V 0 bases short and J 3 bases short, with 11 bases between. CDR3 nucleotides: TGTGCCAGCAGCCAAGAAGCCATTGGCCACACCGGGGAGCTGTTTTTT. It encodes CASSQEAIGHTGELFF.

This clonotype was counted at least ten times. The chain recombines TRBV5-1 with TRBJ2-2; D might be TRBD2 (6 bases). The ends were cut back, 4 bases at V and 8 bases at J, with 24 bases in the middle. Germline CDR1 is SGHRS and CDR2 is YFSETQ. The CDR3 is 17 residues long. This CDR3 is CASSPEVGLIRVGELFF. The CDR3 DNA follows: TGCGCCAGCAGCCCGGAGGTGGGACTCATCCGTGTAGGGGAGCTGTTTTTT.

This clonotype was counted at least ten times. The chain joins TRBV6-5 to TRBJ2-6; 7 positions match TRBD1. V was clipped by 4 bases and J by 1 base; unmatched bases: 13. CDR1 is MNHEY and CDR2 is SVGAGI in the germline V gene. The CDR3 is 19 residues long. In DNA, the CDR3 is TGTGCCAGCAGTTCCCAAAGGACAGGAATAATATCTGGGGCCAACGTCCTGACTTTC. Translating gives CASSSQRTGIISGANVLTF.

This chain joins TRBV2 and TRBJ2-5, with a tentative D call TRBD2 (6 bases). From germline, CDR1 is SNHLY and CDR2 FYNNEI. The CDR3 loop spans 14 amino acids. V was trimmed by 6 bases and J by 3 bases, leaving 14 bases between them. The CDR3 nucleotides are TGTGCCAGCAGGGAGGGGCGGGGAGAAGAGACCCAGTACTTC. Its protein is CASREGRGEETQYF.

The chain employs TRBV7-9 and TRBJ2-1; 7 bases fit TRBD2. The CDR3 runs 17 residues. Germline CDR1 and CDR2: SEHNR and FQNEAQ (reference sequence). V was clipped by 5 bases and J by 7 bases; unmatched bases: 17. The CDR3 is CASSHSGGTLWKNEQFF. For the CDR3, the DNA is TGTGCCAGCAGCCACTCCGGGGGGACCTTATGGAAAAATGAGCAGTTCTTC.